This T cell receptor beta chain was identified during a study of CD8 T cells in ankylosing spondylitis. Points from the study as a whole: There was reportedly significant enrichment of clones that were disease-linked in matched ankylosing spondylitis synovial fluid.

V lost 2 bases and J lost 2, with 11 bases in between. This CDR3 has 16 amino acids. CDR1 is KGHDR, CDR2 SFDVKD, per germline. Scientists made TCR beta libraries using quantitative 5'-RACE with molecular barcodes. TCRdb processed the 5' RACE reads anew with MiXCR; each CDR3 protein has one entry. The sample includes some 95,000 distinct CDR3 sequences, 8.8% seen only once; the top ten take under 6%. The sample holds many counts of this clonotype. The antigen is undetermined. The sequenced sample consisted of blood, either unsorted or a sorted T cell fraction (not recorded which). The sequence came from a male donor with ankylosing spondylitis or in good health (not recorded which). This chain joins TRBV24-1 and TRBJ2-2, with a tentative D call TRBD1 (6 bases). The CDR3 protein is CATSDSTGSNTGELFF. The CDR3, as DNA: TGTGCCACCAGTGATTCGACAGGATCTAACACCGGGGAGCTGTTTTTT.